This is a list of T cell receptor beta chains from one sample in a study of control samples from healthy donors and cancer patients. Repertoires were generated with immunoSEQ multiplex PCR, while TCRdb's copy carries only in-frame clones and drops some. The sample yields some 9,500 clones, roughly 90% seen once. Sequencing used PBMCs. The receptors were gathered from a man between 60 and 75 years old with colorectal cancer. The CDR3 runs from the conserved cysteine through the conserved F or W. D genes are given only for firm matches. Not all rows give a size; the values are once, few, many and, for expanded clones, a class.

once,TRBJ2-2,-,16,TRBV11-3,CASSFSRGYGDGELFF,TGTGCCAGCAGCTTTTCAAGGGGCTACGGGGACGGGGAGCTGTTTTTT
-,TRBJ1-3,-,15,TRBV4-3,CASSQEPTSGNTIYF,TGCGCCAGCAGCCAAGAGCCGACCTCTGGAAACACCATATATTTT
once,TRBJ2-2,TRBD1,15,TRBV6-1,CASSEDRGWPGELFF,TGTGCCAGCAGTGAAGACAGGGGCTGGCCCGGGGAGCTGTTTTTT
-,TRBJ2-1,TRBD1,16,TRBV27,CASSFSPGQGRDEQFF,TGTGCCAGCAGCTTCTCCCCAGGACAGGGAAGGGATGAGCAGTTCTTC
few,TRBJ1-2,-,12,TRBV6-5,CASSHGGDGYTF,TGTGCCAGCAGTCACGGGGGAGATGGCTACACCTTC
-,TRBJ1-5,-,15,TRBV6-2/TRBV6-3,CASSPSGTENQPQHF,TGTGCCAGCAGCCCAAGTGGGACGGAAAATCAGCCCCAGCATTTT
-,TRBJ2-3,TRBD2,21,TRBV28,CASRRPYAGELLAGTTDTQYF,TGTGCCAGCAGGCGACCTTATGCAGGAGAGTTGCTAGCGGGGACCACAGATACGCAGTATTTT
-,TRBJ1-2,-,14,TRBV9,CASSADSFAYGYTF,TGTGCCAGCAGCGCTGACAGCTTTGCCTATGGCTACACCTTC
-,TRBJ2-1,TRBD2,17,TRBV6-2/TRBV6-3,CASSYSGLAGVYNEQFF,TGTGCCAGCAGTTACTCGGGACTAGCGGGGGTCTACAATGAGCAGTTCTTC
-,TRBJ2-3,TRBD2,16,TRBV7-3,CASSARGGGEPDTQYF,TGTGCCAGCAGCGCCCGTGGCGGGGGGGAGCCAGATACGCAGTATTTT
-,TRBJ2-2,TRBD1,16,TRBV5-1,CASSLGTGAPAGELFF,TGCGCCAGCAGCTTAGGGACAGGGGCCCCGGCCGGGGAGCTGTTTTTT
once,TRBJ1-2,-,13,TRBV19,CASKTTAHYGYTF,TGTGCCTCTAAAACGACCGCGCACTATGGCTACACCTTC
-,TRBJ1-5,-,15,TRBV7-2,CASSAYHGGNQPQHF,TGTGCCAGCAGCGCCTACCATGGGGGCAATCAGCCCCAGCATTTT
-,TRBJ2-7,TRBD1,15,TRBV28,CASSSFRGRFDEQYF,TGTGCCAGCAGTAGTTTCAGGGGGCGATTCGACGAGCAGTACTTC
once,TRBJ2-3,TRBD1,12,TRBV15,CATSPRQGTQYF,TGTGCCACCAGCCCCCGACAGGGGACGCAGTATTTT
-,TRBJ1-2,-,14,TRBV28,CASSFKGLIYGYTF,TGTGCCAGCAGTTTTAAGGGGTTAATCTATGGCTACACCTTC
-,TRBJ1-2,-,14,TRBV6-6,CASSSHHSDAGYTF,TGTGCCAGCAGTTCCCACCATTCTGACGCTGGCTACACCTTC
-,TRBJ2-5,TRBD2,13,TRBV24-1,CATGSGAQETQYF,TGTGCCACTGGTAGCGGGGCCCAAGAGACCCAGTACTTC
-,TRBJ2-5,TRBD2,14,TRBV2,CASRDRGGQETQYF,TGTGCCAGCAGGGACCGGGGGGGGCAAGAGACCCAGTACTTC
-,TRBJ1-5,-,14,TRBV25-1,CASSDLSGNQPQHF,TGTGCCAGCAGTGACCTATCGGGCAATCAGCCCCAGCATTTT
-,TRBJ2-1,TRBD2,16,TRBV11-2,CASRAGGRRAYNEQFF,TGTGCCAGCAGAGCGGGGGGCCGAAGGGCCTACAATGAGCAGTTCTTC
-,TRBJ1-2,-,14,TRBV4-1,CASSQEWAGAGYTF,TGCGCCAGCAGCCAAGAGTGGGCAGGGGCGGGCTACACCTTC
-,TRBJ1-1,-,14,TRBV7-2,CASSLGGGPTEAFF,TGTGCCAGCAGCTTAGGGGGAGGGCCCACTGAAGCTTTCTTT
-,TRBJ1-1,-,13,TRBV13,CASSSYVTGEAFF,TGTGCCAGCAGCTCCTACGTTACTGGTGAAGCTTTCTTT
-,TRBJ2-1,-,13,TRBV7-8,CASSFDVGLEQFF,TGTGCCAGCAGCTTTGACGTGGGGCTAGAGCAGTTCTTC
-,TRBJ2-3,TRBD2,18,TRBV7-2,CASSLLGLAGGGRDTQYF,TGTGCCAGCAGCCTACTGGGACTAGCGGGGGGAGGCAGGGATACGCAGTATTTT
-,TRBJ2-4,TRBD1,15,TRBV4-3,CASSQEGTGLNIQYF,TGCGCCAGCAGCCAAGAGGGGACAGGGTTAAACATTCAGTACTTC
-,TRBJ1-2,-,14,TRBV19,CASSYRRGNYGYTF,TGTGCCAGTAGTTATCGAAGGGGGAACTATGGCTACACCTTC
-,TRBJ2-1,-,16,TRBV5-4,CASSANDWPSYNEQFF,TGTGCCAGCAGCGCTAATGATTGGCCCTCCTACAATGAGCAGTTCTTC
-,TRBJ2-1,-,15,TRBV6-1,CASSEGTIVNNEQFF,TGTGCCAGCAGTGAAGGGACAATCGTTAACAATGAGCAGTTCTTC
-,TRBJ2-2,TRBD2,16,TRBV7-8,CASSSLAGSDTGELFF,TGTGCCAGCAGCTCTTTAGCGGGGAGCGACACCGGGGAGCTGTTTTTT